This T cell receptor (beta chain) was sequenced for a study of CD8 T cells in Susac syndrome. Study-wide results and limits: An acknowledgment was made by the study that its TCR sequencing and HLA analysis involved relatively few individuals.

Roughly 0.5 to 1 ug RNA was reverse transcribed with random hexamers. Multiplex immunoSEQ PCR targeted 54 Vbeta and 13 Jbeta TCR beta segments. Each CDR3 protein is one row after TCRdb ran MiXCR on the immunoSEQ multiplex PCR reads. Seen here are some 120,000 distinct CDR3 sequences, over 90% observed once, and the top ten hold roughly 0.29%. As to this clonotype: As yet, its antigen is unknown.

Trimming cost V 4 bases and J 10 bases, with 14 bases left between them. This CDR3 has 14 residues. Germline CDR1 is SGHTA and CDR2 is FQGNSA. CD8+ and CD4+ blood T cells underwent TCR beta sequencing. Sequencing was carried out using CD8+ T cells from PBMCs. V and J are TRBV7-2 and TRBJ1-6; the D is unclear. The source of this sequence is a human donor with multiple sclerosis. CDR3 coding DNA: TGTGCCAGCAGCTGGTATGGACTCACCTCACCCCTCCACTTT. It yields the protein CASSWYGLTSPLHF.